The clone carrying this T cell receptor beta chain came up many times. Its antigen is still unknown. Germline and junction disagree at one end, which may indicate a read error. This sample is drawn from a study of T-cell reconstitution after alpha-beta-depleted transplantation in children. For TCRbeta, the library was prepared with unique molecular identifiers. TCRdb itself ran the PCR reads through MiXCR, one entry per CDR3 protein. The table lists some 600,000 distinct CDR3 sequences, around 13% of them singletons. Broader study findings: Newly generated T cells supplied most T-cell counts and diversity one year post-transplant. The origin of alpha-beta T cells about two months after transplant was reportedly several hundred expanded graft clones. From surviving recipient T cells and thymic progenitors came the high day-60 TCRbeta diversity observed in some patients.

The sequences come from PBMCs, mostly from graft donor cells, collected 360 days after TCRalphabeta/CD19-depleted stem cell transplant. This TCR derives from a male patient between 10 and 17 years old who had a stem cell transplant for acute myeloid leukemia, so the T cells may come from the graft donor.

The CDR3 DNA reads as TGTGCCAGCAGTTGGGACAGCTACGAGCAGTACTTC. Amino acids: CASSWDSYEQYF. This chain links TRBV5-1 with TRBJ2-7; 7 nucleotides align to TRBD1. The CDR3 consists of 12 residues. Germline CDR1 is SGHRS and CDR2 is YFSETQ.